The clone carrying this T cell receptor (beta chain) appeared a few times. Its specificity is not known. These data belong to a study of blood T cells in healthy people across ages. Study conclusions and caveats: PBMC samples, being unsorted, prevented any conclusive comparison of naive and antigen-experienced cells.

The CDR3 is 16 residues long. The germline V and J ends were trimmed by 1 base and 1 base, with 14 bases remaining between them. Germline V gene data show CDR1 as SGDLS and CDR2 as YYNGEE. Combining a sample-barcoded 5' primer with a J-beta primer mix, a second PCR ran for roughly 6 to 11 cycles. TCRdb re-called the 5' RACE reads with MiXCR, one entry per CDR3 protein. The repertoire holds approximately 810,000 distinct CDR3 sequences, with about 28% as singletons. Sequenced sample: blood. The sequence came from a woman older than 75 in good health. The chain joins TRBV9 to TRBJ1-1, with D possibly matching TRBD1 (5 bases). The CDR3 nucleotides are TGTGCCAGCAGCGTAACCCCAGGGATAGGGAACACTGAAGCTTTCTTT. Amino acid sequence: CASSVTPGIGNTEAFF.